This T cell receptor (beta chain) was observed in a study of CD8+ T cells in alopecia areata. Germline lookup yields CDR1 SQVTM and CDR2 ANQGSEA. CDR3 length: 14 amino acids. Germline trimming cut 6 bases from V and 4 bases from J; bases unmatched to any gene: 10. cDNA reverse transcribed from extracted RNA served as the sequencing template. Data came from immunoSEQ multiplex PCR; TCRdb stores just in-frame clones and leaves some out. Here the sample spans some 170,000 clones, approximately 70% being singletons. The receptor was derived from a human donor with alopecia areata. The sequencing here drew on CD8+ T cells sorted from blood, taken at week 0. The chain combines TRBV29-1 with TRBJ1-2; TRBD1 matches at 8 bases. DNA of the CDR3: TGCAGCGTGCAAGGACAGGGAGGTGGCTATGGCTACACCTTC. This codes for CSVQGQGGGYGYTF.